These T cell receptor beta chains were read from a single sample in a study of blood T cell repertoires in COVID-19. Clones were read by immunoSEQ multiplex PCR, and TCRdb kept only the in-frame ones, dropping some. The sample carries more than 300,000 clones, 85% to 95% recorded once. Material for sequencing was PBMCs or T cells enriched from blood (not recorded which). These receptors all come from a woman in her twenties or thirties who had been exposed to COVID-19. Both conserved end residues are part of each CDR3. D genes are given only for firm matches. The size field is filled for only some rows; it gives once, few, many or a size class.

size	J	V	D	DNA	CDR3
NA	TRBJ1-1	TRBV11-1	NA	TGTGCCAGCAGTCCCGGGACACAGAACACTGAAGCTTTCTTT	CASSPGTQNTEAFF
NA	TRBJ2-7	TRBV6-1	NA	TGTGCCAGCAGTGAACTTGACAGTGACGAGCAGTACTTC	CASSELDSDEQYF
NA	TRBJ2-7	TRBV27	TRBD1	TGTGCCAGCAGTTTCCAGGGGGATAGGGCCTACGAGCAGTACTTC	CASSFQGDRAYEQYF
NA	TRBJ1-2	TRBV4-3	TRBD1	TGCGCCAGCAGCCCTACGACAGGGGCCCTCTATGGCTACACCTTC	CASSPTTGALYGYTF
NA	TRBJ1-1	TRBV7-8	NA	TGTGCCAGCAGCTCCGGCCGGGACACTGAAGCTTTCTTT	CASSSGRDTEAFF
NA	TRBJ1-6	TRBV4-3	NA	TGCGCCAGCAGCCAAGAATCCGCAGGGCGTTCACCCCTCCACTTT	CASSQESAGRSPLHF
NA	TRBJ1-4	TRBV5-8	NA	TGTGCCAGCAGCCCCGGACAGTTTCGAAGTAATGAAAAACTGTTTTTT	CASSPGQFRSNEKLFF
NA	TRBJ1-2	TRBV7-9	NA	TGTGCCAGCAGCTTATGGGGAGAGGATGGCTACACCTTC	CASSLWGEDGYTF
NA	TRBJ2-5	TRBV2	TRBD1	TGTGCCAGCCAGCGGACAGGGGAAGAGACCCAGTACTTC	CASQRTGEETQYF
NA	TRBJ2-5	TRBV3-1/TRBV3-2	NA	TGTGCCAGCAGCCAAGATGCGCGAGAGACCCAGTACTTC	CASSQDARETQYF
NA	TRBJ1-1	TRBV6-6	NA	TGTGCCAGCAGTCTAATTCCGGGGGACTACATGAACACTGAAGCTTTCTTT	CASSLIPGDYMNTEAFF
NA	TRBJ1-2	TRBV9	NA	TGTGCCAGCAGCGTAGCAAAGGGGGAAGGGGTCGGTCCGGCCTATGGCTACACCTTC	CASSVAKGEGVGPAYGYTF
NA	TRBJ2-7	TRBV18	TRBD1	TGTGCCAGCTCAACCCGGGACAGGGACTCCTACGAGCAGTACTTC	CASSTRDRDSYEQYF
NA	TRBJ1-2	TRBV7-9	NA	TGTGCCAGCAGCTTAATACCAGGGCCTAACTATGGCTACACCTTC	CASSLIPGPNYGYTF
NA	TRBJ1-2	TRBV19	NA	TGTGCCAGTAGTATAGGCATTTCGGGGGGCTACACCTTC	CASSIGISGGYTF
NA	TRBJ2-7	TRBV7-6	NA	TGTGCCAGCAGCTTAGGGCCAGGCCTTGCCTACGAGCAGTACTTC	CASSLGPGLAYEQYF
NA	TRBJ1-1	TRBV19	NA	TGTGCCAGTAGTATGCCGGGGGACCGGCGAAACACTGAAGCTTTCTTT	CASSMPGDRRNTEAFF
once	TRBJ2-2	TRBV14	NA	TGTGCCAGCAGCCAAGATACTAGCACCGGGGAGCTGTTTTTT	CASSQDTSTGELFF
NA	TRBJ1-2	TRBV20-1	NA	TGCAGTGCTAGAGGGGCAGATGGCTACACCTTC	CSARGADGYTF
NA	TRBJ1-1	TRBV28	TRBD1	TGTGCCAGCAGCGATCCGGGACAGGGGAACACTGAAGCTTTCTTT	CASSDPGQGNTEAFF
NA	TRBJ2-7	TRBV27	TRBD1	TGTGCCAGCAGTTTATCGATGGGGGACAGGGAGTACGAGCAGTACTTC	CASSLSMGDREYEQYF
NA	TRBJ2-1	TRBV27	NA	TGTGCCAGCAGTTCAGGGAAGGGGTCCTACAATGAGCAGTTCTTC	CASSSGKGSYNEQFF
NA	TRBJ1-3	TRBV6-1	TRBD1	TGTGCCAGCAGGGAAAACAGGGGACACTACTCTGGAAACACCATATATTTT	CASRENRGHYSGNTIYF
NA	TRBJ1-1	TRBV6-6	NA	TGTGCCAGCAGGCCGGGTTCTGTGAACACTGAAGCTTTCTTT	CASRPGSVNTEAFF
NA	TRBJ1-5	TRBV27	TRBD1	TGTGCCAGCAGTTTACGGGACAGGGATCAGCCCCAGCATTTT	CASSLRDRDQPQHF
NA	TRBJ1-2	TRBV9	NA	TGTGCCAGCAGCGTAGATCCAGGCAACTATGGCTACACCTTC	CASSVDPGNYGYTF
NA	TRBJ2-1	TRBV5-1	TRBD2	TGCGCCAGCAGCCTCGAAGACGCGATAGCGGGGGGGCACAATGAGCAGTTCTTC	CASSLEDAIAGGHNEQFF
NA	TRBJ1-2	TRBV28	TRBD1	TGTGCCAGCAGTCCCCCGGGACAGGGTATGGTGGGCTACACCTTC	CASSPPGQGMVGYTF